A single sample gave rise to the 11 T cell receptor beta chains below, sequenced in a study of Ad26.COV2.S vaccination and SARS-CoV-2 variants. The repertoire was sequenced with immunoSEQ multiplex PCR; TCRdb's copy has only in-frame clones and lacks some. Of roughly 180,000 clones in the sample, roughly 87% were seen once. The material was peripheral blood, obtained after recovery from COVID-19. Receptors originate from a human donor who had recovered from COVID-19.

This chain uses TRBV5-1 with TRBJ2-5; TRBD2 might be the D (5 bases). This CDR3 is built from 18 residues. CDR1 and CDR2 from the germline V gene are SGHRS and YFSETQ. V shed 0 bases and J shed 5 bases, with 23 bases lying between them. CDR3 in DNA: TGCGCCAGCAGCTTGGCCAAAGGTAGCGTTCGTAGGGAGGAGACCCAGTACTTC. The encoded protein is CASSLAKGSVRREETQYF.

This clone was seen once. The V gene is TRBV4-1, the J gene TRBJ1-3, with 9 bases fitting TRBD1. With 2 bases clipped from V and 2 bases from J, the junction kept 4 bases outside the gene matches. CDR1 MGHRA and CDR2 YSYEKL come from the germline V gene. The CDR3 has 16 residues. Here the CDR3 reads CASSQSGTGTGNTIYF. CDR3 bases: TGCGCCAGCAGCCAATCGGGGACAGGGACTGGAAACACCATATATTTT.

V and J are TRBV6-5 and TRBJ2-5; no reliable D call. Germline CDR1 and CDR2: MNHEY and SVGAGI. Trimming cost V 7 bases and J 1 base, with 10 bases left between them. This CDR3 has 13 residues. The CDR3 loop reads CASNNKIQETQYF. The CDR3 region has the DNA TGTGCCAGCAATAACAAGATCCAAGAGACCCAGTACTTC.

The gene calls are TRBV2 and TRBJ2-2; D is ambiguous. Germline CDR1 SNHLY, CDR2 FYNNEI. V was shortened by 6 bases and J by 4 bases, with 9 bases between the two germline ends. The CDR3 length is 13 residues. The CDR3 DNA reads as TGTGCCAGCAGGCGCCAGAGCACCGGGGAGCTGTTTTTT. Translated, it gives CASRRQSTGELFF. Supplemented by reference TRBV2 and TRBJ2-2, the full variable domain reads EPEVTQTPSHQVTQMGQEVILRCVPISNHLYFYWYRQILGQKVEFLVSFYNNEISEKSEIFDDQFSVERPDGSNFTLKIRSTKLEDSAMYFCASRRQSTGELFFGEGSRLTVL.

CDR3 loop: CASSQDLIGTGELFF. The CDR3 coding sequence is TGTGCCAGCAGCCAAGATCTCATCGGAACCGGGGAGCTGTTTTTT. The V and J genes are TRBV4-2 and TRBJ2-2; D is unresolved. The CDR3 has 15 amino acids. Germline loops: CDR1 LGHNA, CDR2 YNFKEQ. Trimming took 0 bases from V and 5 from J, leaving 10 bases between them.

The gene calls are TRBV7-3 and TRBJ2-3, with TRBD2 matching 13 bases. In germline, CDR1 is SGHTA, CDR2 FQGTGA. The CDR3 extends over 16 amino acids. The J segment lost 6 bases and the V segment lost 5 bases, leaving 8 bases of the junction unmatched. The CDR3 reads CASSRTSGGLGDTQYF. The CDR3 DNA sequence: TGTGCCAGCAGCCGGACTAGCGGGGGCCTCGGGGATACGCAGTATTTT.

The rearrangement links TRBV9 to TRBJ1-1, with a possible D match to TRBD1 (6 bases). Trimming pared 0 bases from V and 6 bases from J, leaving 12 bases between. There are 14 residues in the CDR3. CDR1 SGDLS and CDR2 YYNGEE come from the germline V gene. The DNA of the CDR3 is TGTGCCAGCAGCGTAGTGGCAGGGGTCTCTGAAGCTTTCTTT. Its protein product is CASSVVAGVSEAFF.

The J gene is TRBJ1-3, the V gene TRBV2; D gene unclear. The CDR3 totals 14 residues. The V end lost 4 bases, the J end lost 5 bases, and 12 bases lay between the germline ends. In germline, CDR1 is SNHLY, CDR2 FYNNEI. CDR3 sequence (DNA): TGTGCCAGCAGTGGGGTACTACTTAGAAACACCATATATTTT. As protein: CASSGVLLRNTIYF.

V usage is TRBV11-3 and J usage is TRBJ1-1; no definite D call. The V gene's germline CDR1 is SGHNT and CDR2 YENEEA. V shed 3 bases and J shed 0 bases, with 11 bases lying between them. This CDR3 region has 15 residues. CDR3 coding DNA: TGTGCCAGCAGCTTTAGTAGTCACCTGAACACTGAAGCTTTCTTT. Residues: CASSFSSHLNTEAFF.

This clone appeared once. An end of the junction does not agree with germline; a read error may underlie this. The chain employs TRBV11-2 and TRBJ1-2; TRBD1 matches at 8 bases. This CDR3 comprises 15 residues. In germline, CDR1 is SGHAT, CDR2 FQNNGV. CDR3 coding DNA: TGTGCCAGCAGCTTAAGCCCGGGACAGGATCTTACACGGGCCTTC. Its protein is CASSLSPGQDLTRAF.

This chain joins TRBV28 and TRBJ2-5; 13 nucleotides match TRBD2. CDR3 length: 15 amino acids. Germline V gives CDR1 MDHEN, CDR2 SYDVKM. The junction had 2 bases not matched to a gene; V was cut back by 5 bases and J by 2 bases. CDR3 protein: CASSRGLAGQETQYF. For the CDR3, the DNA is TGTGCCAGCAGTAGGGGACTAGCGGGGCAAGAGACCCAGTACTTC.